This T cell receptor (beta chain) originates from a study of beta chain features in type 1 diabetes. Notes on the study in general: Among all four CD4+ subsets, Type 1 diabetes patients had TCRB CDR3s that were moderately but significantly shorter. More deletions and fewer insertions at VDJ junctions were seen in type 1 diabetes patients.

Reverse transcribing all isolated RNA meant expressed TCRB transcripts were sequenced. Clones were read by immunoSEQ multiplex PCR, and TCRdb kept only the in-frame ones, dropping some. This repertoire shows 310,000 or so clones, approximately 10% found once; its top ten account for 1%. This clone was detected only a few times. Its antigen is currently unknown. The CDR3 is made up of 14 amino acids. In germline, CDR1 is SQVTM, CDR2 ANQGSEA. This sequence originates from a man aged 30-40 years with type 1 diabetes. Sequencing input: central memory CD4+ T cells from blood. The J gene is TRBJ1-1, the V gene TRBV29-1; the D is unclear. The CDR3 DNA is TGCGGCCTGGGAGGAGATATCATGAACACTGAAGCTTTCTTT. Its protein product is CGLGGDIMNTEAFF.